This T cell receptor (beta chain) comes out of a study of blood T cells in healthy people across ages. This clonotype has a handful of counts. The use of a sample-barcoded 5' primer and a J-beta primer mix characterized a second PCR of roughly 6 to 11 cycles. TCRdb independently ran MiXCR on the 5' RACE reads; one entry per CDR3 protein. The sample holds 650,000 to 900,000 distinct CDR3 sequences; roughly 60% are singletons and the top ten take about 30%. The V end lost 4 bases, the J end lost 2 bases, and 8 bases lay between the germline ends. The CDR3 runs 14 residues. At least 5 micrograms of total RNA were extracted per sample.

The J gene is TRBJ1-4, the V gene TRBV12-3 or TRBV12-4, with D possibly matching TRBD1 (5 bases). The clonotype originates from a man aged 30 to 39 in good health. The material sequenced was blood. In nucleotides, the CDR3 is TGTGCCAGCAGTTCGGCAGGGACTAATGAAAAACTGTTTTTT. Residues: CASSSAGTNEKLFF.